This is a list of T cell receptor beta chains from one sample in a study of tumor-infiltrating lymphocytes in primary liver carcinoma. MiXCR, run by TCRdb on the multiplex PCR reads, gives a single entry per CDR3 protein. The data show 44,000 or so distinct CDR3 sequences, less than 85% seen once. The sample was liver tumor tissue from sampling region 5. The receptors were gathered from a middle-aged man with primary liver carcinoma and hepatitis B virus infection. The CDR3 runs from the conserved cysteine through the conserved F or W. Each record gives: D gene, J gene, V gene, clone size, CDR3 protein, CDR3 DNA. The D gene is left open where the match is weak. Part of the rows lack a size; the others show once, few, many or a class for expanded clones.

>.|TRBJ2-1|TRBV29-1|.
CSVGPPSSSYNEHFF
TGCAGCGTGGGGCCTCCTTCTAGCTCCTACAACGAGCATTTCTTC
>.|TRBJ2-4|TRBV12-3/TRBV12-4|.
CISSFGGKNIQYF
TGTATCAGCAGTTTTGGAGGAAAAAACATTCAGTACTTC
>.|TRBJ2-1|TRBV11-2|.
CANSVGAQRSYNEQFF
TGTGCCAACAGCGTTGGGGCGCAACGCTCCTACAATGAGCAGTTCTTC
>TRBD1|TRBJ1-5|TRBV29-1|.
CSAIQGANQPQHF
TGCAGTGCTATACAGGGGGCAAATCAGCCCCAGCATTTT
>.|TRBJ1-5|TRBV28|.
CANRLPGSYSNQPQHF
TGTGCCAACAGATTACCCGGGAGCTATAGCAACCAGCCCCAGCATTTT
>.|TRBJ2-7|TRBV6-2/TRBV6-3|.
CASSDRIYEQYF
TGTGCCAGCAGTGACAGGATCTACGAGCAGTATTTC
>.|TRBJ2-5|TRBV30|many
CAWSALPGGAETQYF
TGTGCCTGGAGCGCTCTACCTGGGGGCGCAGAGACCCAGTACTTC
>.|TRBJ2-3|TRBV6-6|.
CDSRPGTDSNQPQYF
TGTGACAGCAGACCCGGGACGGATAGCAATCAGCCCCAGTATTTT
>.|TRBJ2-7|TRBV11-2|.
CANSLDFWTPSSYEQYF
TGTGCCAACAGCTTAGACTTCTGGACACCCAGCTCCTATGAGCAGTACTTC
>.|TRBJ2-1|TRBV10-2|many
CASSGLGGRNEQFF
TGCGCCAGCAGCGGACTTGGGGGGAGGAATGAGCAGTTCTTC
>.|TRBJ2-3|TRBV5-1|.
CASSPNSETPADTQYF
TGTGCCAGCTCGCCAAATAGCGAGACCCCAGCAGATACGCAGTATTTT
>TRBD2|TRBJ2-1|TRBV28|many
CASCNAGVSYNEQFF
TGTGCCAGCTGTAATGCGGGAGTAAGCTACAATGAGCAGTTCTTC
>.|TRBJ1-4|TRBV7-8|.
CANSLSREWQNEKLFF
TGTGCCAACAGCTTATCCCGGGAGTGGCAAAATGAAAAACTGTTTTTT
>TRBD2|TRBJ2-2|TRBV6-5|once
CVSRVLGLAETGELFF
TGTGTCAGCAGAGTATTGGGACTAGCGGAGACCGGGGAGCTGTTTTTT
>.|TRBJ2-2|TRBV11-2|.
CASSLAGRGIGELFF
TGCGCCAGCAGCTTAGCCGGACGGGGCATCGGGGAGCTGTTTTTT
>.|TRBJ2-1|TRBV11-2|.
CASSLLEDPYDEQFF
TGTGCTAGCAGCCTCCTAGAGGATCCCTACGATGAGCAGTTCTTC
>.|TRBJ2-5|TRBV11-2|.
CVKSLDTETQYF
TGTGTCAAAAGCTTAGATACAGAGACCCAGTACTTC
>.|TRBJ1-6|TRBV11-1|.
CASSLTAGAGSPSHF
TGTGCCAGCAGCTTAACGGCAGGGGCCGGATCACCCTCCCACTTT
>.|TRBJ2-1|TRBV7-9|.
CASSPYRTPNHEQFF
TGTGCCAGCAGCCCATATAGGACCCCAAACCATGAGCAGTTCTTC
>TRBD2|TRBJ2-1|TRBV6-5|.
CASSPTSGRPDEQFF
TGTGCCAGCAGTCCTACTAGCGGGAGGCCGGATGAGCAGTTCTTC
>TRBD2|TRBJ2-7|TRBV11-2|.
CTNSLSVGLAGGGYEQYF
TGTACGAACAGCTTATCCGTTGGACTAGCGGGAGGGGGGTACGAGCAGTACTTC
>TRBD2|TRBJ2-4|TRBV4-1|.
CASSQIPGTSAAKSNQYF
TGCGCCAGCAGCCAAATTCCCGGGACTAGCGCCGCCAAAAGCAATCAGTACTTC
>.|TRBJ2-3|TRBV6-5|.
CASNWVGRTDTQYF
TGTGCCAGTAATTGGGTCGGACGCACAGATACGCAGTATTTT
>.|TRBJ2-1|TRBV7-8|.
CASSRRDMASYNEQSF
TGTGCCAGCAGCAGAAGGGACATGGCATCCTACAATGAGCAGTCCTTC
>.|TRBJ1-1|TRBV4-1|.
CASSQGRGGGLMNTEAFF
TGTGCCAGCAGCCAAGGTAGGGGGGGGGGCCTCATGAACACTGAAGCTTTCTTT
>.|TRBJ2-1|TRBV4-1|.
CAISSPRGPYNEQLF
TGCGCCATCAGCTCCCCGCGCGGTCCCTACAATGAGCAGCTCTTC